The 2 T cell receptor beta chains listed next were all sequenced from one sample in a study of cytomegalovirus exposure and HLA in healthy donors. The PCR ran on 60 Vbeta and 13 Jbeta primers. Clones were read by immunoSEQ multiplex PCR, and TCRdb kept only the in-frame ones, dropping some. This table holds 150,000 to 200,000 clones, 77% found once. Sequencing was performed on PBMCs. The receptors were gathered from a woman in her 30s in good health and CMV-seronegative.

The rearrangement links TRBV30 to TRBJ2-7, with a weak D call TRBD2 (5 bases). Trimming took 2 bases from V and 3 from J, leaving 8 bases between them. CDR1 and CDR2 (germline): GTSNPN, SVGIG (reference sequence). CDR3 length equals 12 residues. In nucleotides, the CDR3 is TGTGCCTGGAGTTCGGGGAACTACGAGCAGTACTTC. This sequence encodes CAWSSGNYEQYF. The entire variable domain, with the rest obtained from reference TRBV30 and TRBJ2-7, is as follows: SQTIHQWPATLVQPVGSPLSLECTVEGTSNPNLYWYRQAAGRGLQLLFYSVGIGQISSEVPQNLSASRPQDRQFILSSKKLLLSDSGFYLCAWSSGNYEQYFGPGTRLTVT.

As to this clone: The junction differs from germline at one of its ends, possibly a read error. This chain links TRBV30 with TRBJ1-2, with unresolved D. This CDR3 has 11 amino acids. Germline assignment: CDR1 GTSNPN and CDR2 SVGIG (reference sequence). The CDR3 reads CAGSGIGGYTF. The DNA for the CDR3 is TGTGCCGGGAGCGGGATCGGTGGCTACACCTTC. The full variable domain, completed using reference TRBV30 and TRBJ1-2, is SQTIHQWPATLVQPVGSPLSLECTVEGTSNPNLYWYRQAAGRGLQLLFYSVGIGQISSEVPQNLSASRPQDRQFILSSKKLLLSDSGFYLCAGSGIGGYTFGSGTRLTVV.